The clone carrying this T cell receptor (beta chain) appeared many times. Its target is not known. The sample comes from a study of molecular identifiers for immune sequencing clone quantification. V gave up 3 bases and J gave up 4 bases; unmatched junction bases: 6. The CDR3 length is 15 residues. Germline values: CDR1 SGHTA, CDR2 FQGTGA. From the PCR reads, TCRdb called clonotypes with MiXCR, one entry per CDR3 protein. The table includes a few hundred thousand distinct CDR3 sequences, roughly 26% detected once. Study observations and caveats: Sizes of clones that are highly expanded could be underestimated (if identical TCR molecules share a barcode). Under 1% of molecules in naive cells, but over 99% of effector molecules, belonged to clones above 20 RNA copies.

This sequence originates from a human donor in good health. Some libraries in this study had Jurkat cell RNA spiked in. Material: naive CD8+ T cells from blood, with Jurkat cell RNA spiked in. Subset meaning: FACS-sorted CD8+CD4-CCR7+CD45RA+ naive T cells. V and J are TRBV7-3 and TRBJ2-3, with 8 bases fitting TRBD1. The CDR3 bases are TGTGCCAGCAGCTTGGTAGGCAGGGGGCCAGATACGCAGTATTTT. Residues: CASSLVGRGPDTQYF. Combining the CDR3 with reference TRBV7-3 and TRBJ2-3 gives the whole variable domain GAGVSQTPSNKVTEKGKYVELRCDPISGHTALYWYRQSLGQGPEFLIYFQGTGAADDSGLPNDRFFAVRPEGSVSTLKIQRTERGDSAVYLCASSLVGRGPDTQYFGPGTRLTVL.